This TCR beta chain was recovered during a study of cytomegalovirus exposure and HLA in healthy donors. Study as a whole: A later analysis reported the 100 to 150 validation repertoires used the same platform as the roughly 700 first-cohort repertoires.

Study-wide findings and caveats: Cytomegalovirus association was listed for 164 TCR beta chains.

Concerning this clone itself: The antigen is unknown.

While the first cohort had around 700 subjects, the donors belonged to the separate validation cohort of roughly 130 subjects. Assay used: immunoSEQ multiplex PCR; TCRdb lists only in-frame clones, some missing. Of roughly 100,000 clones listed, about 95% are singletons. Germline V gene data show CDR1 as LNHDA and CDR2 as SQIVND (reference sequence). This CDR3 spans 17 amino acids. With 4 bases removed from V and 7 bases from J, the gap between germline ends came to 23 bases. The material sequenced was PBMCs. This chain connects TRBV19 to TRBJ2-1; D might be TRBD1 (9 bases). This TCR was sampled from a woman under 30 in good health and CMV-seronegative. This chain's CDR3 is CASSSVGSGTGLNEQFF. CDR3 DNA sequence: TGTGCCAGTAGTAGTGTTGGTAGCGGGACAGGGTTGAATGAGCAGTTCTTC. Complete variable domain (other parts from reference TRBV19 and TRBJ2-1): DGGITQSPKYLFRKEGQNVTLSCEQNLNHDAMYWYRQDPGQGLRLIYYSQIVNDFQKGDIAEGYSVSREKKESFPLTVTSAQKNPTAFYLCASSSVGSGTGLNEQFFGPGTRLTVL.